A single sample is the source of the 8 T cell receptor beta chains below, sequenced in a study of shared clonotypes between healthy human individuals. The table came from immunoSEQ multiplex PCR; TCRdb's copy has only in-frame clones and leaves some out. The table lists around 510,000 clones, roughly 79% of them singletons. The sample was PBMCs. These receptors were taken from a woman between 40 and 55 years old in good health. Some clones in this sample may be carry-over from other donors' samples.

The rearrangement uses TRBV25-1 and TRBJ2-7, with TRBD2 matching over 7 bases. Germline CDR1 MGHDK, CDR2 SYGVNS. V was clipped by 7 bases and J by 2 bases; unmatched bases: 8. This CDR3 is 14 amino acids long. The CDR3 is CASKGSGLAYEQYF. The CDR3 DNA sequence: TGTGCCAGCAAGGGTAGCGGGTTAGCCTACGAGCAGTACTTC.

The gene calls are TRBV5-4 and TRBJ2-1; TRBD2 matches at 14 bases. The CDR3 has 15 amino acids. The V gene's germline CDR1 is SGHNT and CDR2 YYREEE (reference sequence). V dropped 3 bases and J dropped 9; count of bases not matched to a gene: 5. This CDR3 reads CASSSGGLAGGEQFF. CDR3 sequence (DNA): TGTGCCAGCAGCTCGGGTGGACTAGCGGGAGGTGAGCAGTTCTTC.

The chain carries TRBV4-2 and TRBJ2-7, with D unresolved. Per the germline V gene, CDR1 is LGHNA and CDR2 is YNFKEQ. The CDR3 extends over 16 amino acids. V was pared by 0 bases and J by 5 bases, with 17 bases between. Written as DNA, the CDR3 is TGTGCCAGCAGCCAAGACGAGGTGCATGGCGTCGACGAGCAGTACTTC. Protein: CASSQDEVHGVDEQYF.

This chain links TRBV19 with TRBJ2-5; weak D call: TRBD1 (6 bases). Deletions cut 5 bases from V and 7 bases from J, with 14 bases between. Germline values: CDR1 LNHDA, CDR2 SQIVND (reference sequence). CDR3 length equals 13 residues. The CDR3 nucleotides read TGTGCCAGTAGTCCCAGGGGCGTGGGGACCCAGTACTTC. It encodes CASSPRGVGTQYF.

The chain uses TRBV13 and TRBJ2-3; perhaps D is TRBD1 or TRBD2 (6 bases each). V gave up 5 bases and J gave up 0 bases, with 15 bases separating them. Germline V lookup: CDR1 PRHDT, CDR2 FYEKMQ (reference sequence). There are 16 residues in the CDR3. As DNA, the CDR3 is TGTGCCAGCAGCAAGAACAGGGACTTCAGCACAGATACGCAGTATTTT. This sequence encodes CASSKNRDFSTDTQYF.

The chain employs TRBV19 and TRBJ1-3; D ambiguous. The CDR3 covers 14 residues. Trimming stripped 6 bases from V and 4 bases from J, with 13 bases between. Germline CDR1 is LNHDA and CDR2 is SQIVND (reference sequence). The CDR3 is CASRSSDSGNTIYF. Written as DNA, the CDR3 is TGTGCCAGTAGGAGCAGCGATAGCGGAAACACCATATATTTT.

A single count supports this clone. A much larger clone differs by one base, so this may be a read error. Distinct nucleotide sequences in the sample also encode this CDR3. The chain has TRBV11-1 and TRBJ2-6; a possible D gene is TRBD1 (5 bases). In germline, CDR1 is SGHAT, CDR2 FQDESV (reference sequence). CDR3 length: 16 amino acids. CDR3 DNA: TGTGCCAGCAGCCCGGGCCAGGGTAATGGGGCCAACGTCCTGACCTTC. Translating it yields CASSPGQGNGANVLTF.

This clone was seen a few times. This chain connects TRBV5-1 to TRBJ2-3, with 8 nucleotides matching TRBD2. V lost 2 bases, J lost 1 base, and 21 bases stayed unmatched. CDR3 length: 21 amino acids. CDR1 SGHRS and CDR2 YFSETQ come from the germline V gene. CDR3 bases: TGCGCCAGCAGCTTTGGCATAAGCGGGAGAACGAGCCTTCCTGGCACAGATACGCAGTATTTT. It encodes CASSFGISGRTSLPGTDTQYF.